A selection of T cell receptor beta chains follows, all from one sample in a study of STAT5B mutations in CD4+ large granular lymphocyte leukemia. The data were produced by immunoSEQ multiplex PCR, yet TCRdb's version contains in-frame clones alone and is incomplete. The data show roughly 32,000 clones, around three quarters seen once. The sequencing input was CD4+ T cells from blood buffy coats. These receptors were taken from a human donor in good health. Both conserved end residues are part of each CDR3. D genes are given only for firm matches. Expanded clones get a size class; other rows say once, few or many, or leave the size out.

TGTGCCAGCACCACTACACAGGGGCCAAGATTGTACTTC | CASTTTQGPRLYF | TRBJ2-7 | TRBV28 | - | TRBD1
TGTGCCAGCAGCTTCCCCAACTTAGGAGATACGCAGTATTTT | CASSFPNLGDTQYF | TRBJ2-3 | TRBV7-2 | once | -
TGTGCCAGCAGCCCGGCGTTAGCGGGAGGGACAGATACGCAGTATTTT | CASSPALAGGTDTQYF | TRBJ2-3 | TRBV7-6 | once | TRBD2
TGCGCCAGCAGCCAAGGTCCACAGACCGGGGAGCTGTTTTTT | CASSQGPQTGELFF | TRBJ2-2 | TRBV4-3 | - | -
TGTGCCAGCAGCTTGGCCAAGGGGGGGGAGGCGTTCTTC | CASSLAKGGEAFF | TRBJ2-1 | TRBV5-4 | - | -
TGTGCCAGCAGTAACCCGGGCTCCGGGGGAGACGAGCAGTACTTC | CASSNPGSGGDEQYF | TRBJ2-7 | TRBV28 | - | -
TGTGCCAGTAGTATGACAGGGCCTTACAATGAGCAGTTCTTC | CASSMTGPYNEQFF | TRBJ2-1 | TRBV19 | - | TRBD1
TGTGCCAGCAGCCAAGATATGGGGCTGGGCACTGAAGCTTTCTTT | CASSQDMGLGTEAFF | TRBJ1-1 | TRBV4-2 | few | -
TGTGCCAGCAGTTTAACCTCGGACAGGGTAGGTCAGCCCCAGCATTTT | CASSLTSDRVGQPQHF | TRBJ1-5 | TRBV27 | - | TRBD1
TGTGCCAGCAGCCCAAATCGGGCCCAGAACACCGGGGAGCTGTTTTTT | CASSPNRAQNTGELFF | TRBJ2-2 | TRBV27 | - | -
TGTGCCTGGAGGGTACTAGCGGGGGGGCAGGTCGGGGAGCTGTTTTTT | CAWRVLAGGQVGELFF | TRBJ2-2 | TRBV30 | - | TRBD2
TGCGCCAGCAGCTTGGGGAGCGGGAATCTGGGCACAGATACGCAGTATTTT | CASSLGSGNLGTDTQYF | TRBJ2-3 | TRBV5-1 | - | TRBD2
TGCGCCAGCACCGAATTCGGGAACTATGGCTACACCTTC | CASTEFGNYGYTF | TRBJ1-2 | TRBV4-1 | - | -
TGTGCCAGCAGCTCCCCCGGGACAGGGATCTACGAGCAGTACTTC | CASSSPGTGIYEQYF | TRBJ2-7 | TRBV7-9 | - | TRBD1
TGTGCCATCAGCCCCGGGACAGGGGGATACGAGCAGTACTTC | CAISPGTGGYEQYF | TRBJ2-7 | TRBV10-3 | few | TRBD1